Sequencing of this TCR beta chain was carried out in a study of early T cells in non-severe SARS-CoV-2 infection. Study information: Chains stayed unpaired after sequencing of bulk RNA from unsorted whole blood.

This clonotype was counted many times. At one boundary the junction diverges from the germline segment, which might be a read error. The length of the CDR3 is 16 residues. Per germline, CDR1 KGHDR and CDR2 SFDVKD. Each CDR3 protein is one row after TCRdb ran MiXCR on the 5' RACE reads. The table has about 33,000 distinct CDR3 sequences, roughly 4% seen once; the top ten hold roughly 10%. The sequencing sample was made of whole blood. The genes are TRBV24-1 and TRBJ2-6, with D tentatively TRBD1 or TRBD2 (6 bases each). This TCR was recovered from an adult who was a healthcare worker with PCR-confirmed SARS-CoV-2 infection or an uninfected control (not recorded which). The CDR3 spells CTTSDSGASGANVLTF. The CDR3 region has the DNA TGTACCACCAGTGATTCGGGGGCCTCTGGGGCCAACGTCCTGACTTTC.